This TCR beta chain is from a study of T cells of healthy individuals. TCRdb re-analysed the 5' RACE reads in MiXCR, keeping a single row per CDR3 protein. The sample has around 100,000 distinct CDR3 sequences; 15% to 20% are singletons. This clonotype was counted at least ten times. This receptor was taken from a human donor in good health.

The chain's CDR3 is CASSEYGQRTDTQYF. CDR3 nucleotides: TGTGCCAGCAGTGAATACGGGCAGCGCACAGATACGCAGTATTTT. This chain joins TRBV25-1 and TRBJ2-3; D is ambiguous. Per the germline V gene, CDR1 is MGHDK and CDR2 is SYGVNS. There are 15 residues in the CDR3. Trimming pared 0 bases from V and 1 base from J, leaving 8 bases between.